The 7 T cell receptor beta chains below were found in one sample sequenced in a study of blood T cell repertoires in COVID-19. Only in-frame clones appear in the TCRdb table, and some are missing; sequencing was by immunoSEQ multiplex PCR. The data show 100,000 to 150,000 clones, approximately 91% seen once. The sample taken for sequencing was peripheral blood. The origin of the receptors is an elderly woman with acute or convalescent COVID-19.

This clone is a singleton in its sample. J is TRBJ1-1 and V is TRBV19; possible D gene TRBD1, 6 bases. V gave up 7 bases and J gave up 1 base, with 16 bases separating them. CDR3 length: 15 amino acids. Germline CDR1 and CDR2: LNHDA and SQIVND (reference sequence). The CDR3 loop is CASTTAGTSNTEAFF. The CDR3 nucleotides read TGTGCCAGTACCACTGCCGGGACATCGAACACTGAAGCTTTCTTT.

The chain carries TRBV9 and TRBJ1-4; D is ambiguous. The CDR3 totals 13 residues. CDR1 is SGDLS and CDR2 is YYNGEE in the germline V gene. The germline V and J ends were trimmed by 0 bases and 4 bases, with 4 bases remaining between them. Here the CDR3 reads CASSVGLNEKLFF. The CDR3 nucleotides read TGTGCCAGCAGCGTAGGGCTTAATGAAAAACTGTTTTTT.

In its sample, this clone was seen once. The chain joins TRBV27 to TRBJ1-2, with TRBD1 identical over 7 bases. Germline V lookup: CDR1 MNHEY, CDR2 SMNVEV (reference sequence). Losses at the gene ends were 2 bases for V and 1 base for J; bases not matched to a gene: 4. The CDR3 is 15 residues long. The CDR3 coding sequence is TGTGCCAGCAGTTTACGACAGGGTCTTAACTATGGCTACACCTTC. As protein: CASSLRQGLNYGYTF.

This rearrangement joins TRBV11-3 to TRBJ2-3, with 11 bases identical to TRBD2. The CDR3 has 17 amino acids. With 1 base clipped from V and 3 bases from J, the junction kept 6 bases outside the gene matches. Germline CDR1 is SGHNT and CDR2 is YENEEA. The CDR3 sequence: CASSLGIAGGPTDTQYF. The CDR3 DNA reads TGTGCCAGCAGCTTAGGAATAGCGGGAGGGCCGACAGATACGCAGTATTTT.

This clone was observed a handful of times. The V and J genes are TRBV6-2 or TRBV6-3 and TRBJ2-5; D may be TRBD1 (5 bases). Looked up from germline, CDR1 is MNHEY and CDR2 is SVGEGT. The CDR3 is 14 amino acids. The germline V and J ends were trimmed by 2 bases and 2 bases, with 9 bases remaining between them. CDR3 nucleotides: TGTGCCAGCAGTTACACAGGAACTCAAGAGACCCAGTACTTC. Translation: CASSYTGTQETQYF.

This chain joins TRBV4-2 and TRBJ1-4; 7 nucleotides align to TRBD1. Germline V CDR1 and CDR2: LGHNA, YNFKEQ. The CDR3 length is 14 residues. J gave up 7 bases and V 6 bases, and 8 bases lay outside the gene matches. The CDR3 sequence is CASRAGGLGEKLFF. CDR3 coding DNA: TGTGCCAGCAGAGCAGGGGGTCTGGGTGAAAAACTGTTTTTT.

The V call is TRBV13, the J call TRBJ2-3, with TRBD2 identical over 11 bases. Germline assignment: CDR1 PRHDT and CDR2 FYEKMQ (reference sequence). V was clipped by 5 bases and J by 0 bases; unmatched bases: 16. This CDR3 contains 20 residues. Here the CDR3 reads CASSRAAGGTSGGSTDTQYF. The CDR3, as DNA: TGTGCCAGCAGCCGAGCGGCAGGGGGTACTAGCGGGGGTAGCACAGATACGCAGTATTTT.